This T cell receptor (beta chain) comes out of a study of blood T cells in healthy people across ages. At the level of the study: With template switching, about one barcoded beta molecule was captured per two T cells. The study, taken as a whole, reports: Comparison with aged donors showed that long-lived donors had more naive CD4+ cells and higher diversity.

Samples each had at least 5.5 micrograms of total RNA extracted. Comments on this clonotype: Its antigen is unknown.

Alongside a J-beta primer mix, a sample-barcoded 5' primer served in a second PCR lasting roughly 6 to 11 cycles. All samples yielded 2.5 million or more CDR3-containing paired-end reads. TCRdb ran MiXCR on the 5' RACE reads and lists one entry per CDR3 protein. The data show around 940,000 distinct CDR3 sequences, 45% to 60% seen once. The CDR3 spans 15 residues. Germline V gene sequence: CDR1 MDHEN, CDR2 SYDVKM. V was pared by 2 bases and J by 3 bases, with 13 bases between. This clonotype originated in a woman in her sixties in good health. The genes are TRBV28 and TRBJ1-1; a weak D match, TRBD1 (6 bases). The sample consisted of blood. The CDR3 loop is CASSLGGGSHTEAFF. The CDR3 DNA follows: TGTGCCAGCAGTTTAGGAGGGGGAAGTCACACTGAAGCTTTCTTT.